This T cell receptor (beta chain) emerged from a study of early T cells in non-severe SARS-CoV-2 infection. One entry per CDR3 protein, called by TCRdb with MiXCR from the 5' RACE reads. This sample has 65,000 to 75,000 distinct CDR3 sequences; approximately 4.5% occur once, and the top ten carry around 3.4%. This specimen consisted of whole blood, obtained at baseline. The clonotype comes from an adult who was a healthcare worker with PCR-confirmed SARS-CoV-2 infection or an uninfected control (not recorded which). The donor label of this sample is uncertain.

In nucleotides, the CDR3 is TGTGCCAGCAGCTTAGGGCCGGGGCCAAGCACAGATACGCAGTATTTT. Its protein product is CASSLGPGPSTDTQYF. This chain joins TRBV11-2 and TRBJ2-3; D assignment may be TRBD1 or TRBD2 (5 bases each). Germline V gene data show CDR1 as SGHAT and CDR2 as FQNNGV. The CDR3 runs to 16 residues. V was pared by 1 base and J by 0 bases, with 11 bases between.